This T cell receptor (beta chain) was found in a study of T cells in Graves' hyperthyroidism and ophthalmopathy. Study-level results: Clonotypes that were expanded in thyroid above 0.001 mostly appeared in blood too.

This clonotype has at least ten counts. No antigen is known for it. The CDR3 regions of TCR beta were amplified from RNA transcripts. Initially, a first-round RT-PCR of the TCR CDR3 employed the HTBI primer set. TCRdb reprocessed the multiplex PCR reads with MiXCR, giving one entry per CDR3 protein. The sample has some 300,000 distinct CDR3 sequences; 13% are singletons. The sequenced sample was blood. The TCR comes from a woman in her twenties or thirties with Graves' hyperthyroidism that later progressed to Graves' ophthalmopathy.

CDR3 loop: CASSAGLGQSYEQYF. The DNA of the CDR3 is TGTGCCAGCAGTGCCGGCTTAGGACAGAGCTACGAGCAGTACTTC. The genes are TRBV28 and TRBJ2-7; possible D gene TRBD1, 6 bases. From germline, CDR1 is MDHEN and CDR2 SYDVKM. The CDR3 runs 15 residues. The V end was cut by 5 bases, the J end by 3 bases, with 17 bases between. Complete variable domain (other parts from reference TRBV28 and TRBJ2-7): DVKVTQSSRYLVKRTGEKVFLECVQDMDHENMFWYRQDPGLGLRLIYFSYDVKMKEKGDIPEGYSVSREKKERFSLILESASTNQTSMYLCASSAGLGQSYEQYFGPGTRLTVT.